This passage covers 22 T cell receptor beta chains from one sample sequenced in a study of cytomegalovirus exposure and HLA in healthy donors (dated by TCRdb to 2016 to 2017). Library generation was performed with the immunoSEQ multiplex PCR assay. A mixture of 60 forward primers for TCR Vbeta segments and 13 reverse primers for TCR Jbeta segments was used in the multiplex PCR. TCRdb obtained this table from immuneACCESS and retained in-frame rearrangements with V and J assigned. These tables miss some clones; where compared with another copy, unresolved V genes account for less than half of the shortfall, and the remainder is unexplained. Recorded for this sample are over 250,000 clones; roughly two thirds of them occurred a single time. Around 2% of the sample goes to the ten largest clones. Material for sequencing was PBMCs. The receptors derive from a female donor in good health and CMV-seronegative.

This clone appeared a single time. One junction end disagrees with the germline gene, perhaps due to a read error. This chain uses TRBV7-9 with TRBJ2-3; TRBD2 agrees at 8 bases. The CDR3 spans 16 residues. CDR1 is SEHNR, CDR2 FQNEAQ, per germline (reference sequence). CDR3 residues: CSSSPPSSGIINTQYF. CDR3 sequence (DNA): TGTTCCAGCAGCCCTCCGAGTAGCGGGATTATAAATACGCAGTATTTT.

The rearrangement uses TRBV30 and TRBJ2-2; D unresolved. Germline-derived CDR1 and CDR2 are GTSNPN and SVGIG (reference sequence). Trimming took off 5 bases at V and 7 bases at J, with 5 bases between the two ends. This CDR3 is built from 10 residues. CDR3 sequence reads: CAWLRGELFF. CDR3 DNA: TGTGCCTGGCTGCGCGGGGAGCTGTTTTTT.

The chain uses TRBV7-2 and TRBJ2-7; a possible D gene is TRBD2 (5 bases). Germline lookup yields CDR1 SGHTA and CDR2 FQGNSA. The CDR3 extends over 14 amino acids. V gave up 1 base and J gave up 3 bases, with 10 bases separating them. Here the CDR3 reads CASSLVVRDYEQYF. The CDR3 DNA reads TGTGCCAGCAGCTTAGTGGTGAGGGACTACGAGCAGTACTTC.

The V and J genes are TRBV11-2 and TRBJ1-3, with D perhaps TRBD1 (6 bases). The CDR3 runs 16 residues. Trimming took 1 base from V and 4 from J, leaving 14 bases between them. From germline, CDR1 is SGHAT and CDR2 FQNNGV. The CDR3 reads CASSLGAGAGGNTIYF. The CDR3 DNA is TGTGCCAGCAGCTTAGGCGCGGGGGCGGGCGGAAACACCATATATTTT.

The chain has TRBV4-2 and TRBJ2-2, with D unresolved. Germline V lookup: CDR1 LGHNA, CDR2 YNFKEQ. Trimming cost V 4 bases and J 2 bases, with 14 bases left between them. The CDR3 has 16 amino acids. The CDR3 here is CASSREVAVNTGELFF. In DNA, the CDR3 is TGTGCCAGCAGCCGAGAGGTGGCGGTCAACACCGGGGAGCTGTTTTTT.

The CDR3 DNA reads TGTGCCACCAGCAGGGGTCCCGGGACTAGCGGGAGGTCCTACAATGAGCAGTTCTTC. Translation gives CATSRGPGTSGRSYNEQFF. The rearrangement links TRBV15 to TRBJ2-1, with 15 bases identical to TRBD2. CDR3 length: 19 residues. Trimming took 3 bases from V and 1 from J; bases not matched to a gene: 7. Germline values: CDR1 LNHNV, CDR2 YYDKDF (reference sequence).

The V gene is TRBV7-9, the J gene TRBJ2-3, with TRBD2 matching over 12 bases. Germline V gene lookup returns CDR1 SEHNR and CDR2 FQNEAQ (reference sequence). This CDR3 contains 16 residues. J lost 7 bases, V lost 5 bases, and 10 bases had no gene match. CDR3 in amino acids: CASSRTSGESMHTQYF. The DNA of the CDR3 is TGTGCCAGCAGCCGGACTAGCGGGGAGAGCATGCATACGCAGTATTTT.

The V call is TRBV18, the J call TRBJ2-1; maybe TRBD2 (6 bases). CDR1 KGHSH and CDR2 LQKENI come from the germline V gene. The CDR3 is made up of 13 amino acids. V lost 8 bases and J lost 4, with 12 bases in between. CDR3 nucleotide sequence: TGTGCCAGCGACCTGGGGGGATACAATGAGCAGTTCTTC. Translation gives CASDLGGYNEQFF.

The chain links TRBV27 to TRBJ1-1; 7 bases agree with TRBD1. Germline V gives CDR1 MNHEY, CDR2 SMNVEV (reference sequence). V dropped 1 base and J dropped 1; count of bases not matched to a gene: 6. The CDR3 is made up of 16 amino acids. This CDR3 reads CASSLLGQGENTEAFF. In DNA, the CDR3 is TGTGCCAGCAGTTTATTGGGTCAGGGGGAGAACACTGAAGCTTTCTTT.

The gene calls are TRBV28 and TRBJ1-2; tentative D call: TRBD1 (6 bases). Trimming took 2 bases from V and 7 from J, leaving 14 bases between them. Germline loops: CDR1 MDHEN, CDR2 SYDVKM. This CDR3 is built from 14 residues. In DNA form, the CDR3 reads TGTGCCAGCAGTTTAACACAGGGCCCAACTGGCTACACCTTC. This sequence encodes CASSLTQGPTGYTF.

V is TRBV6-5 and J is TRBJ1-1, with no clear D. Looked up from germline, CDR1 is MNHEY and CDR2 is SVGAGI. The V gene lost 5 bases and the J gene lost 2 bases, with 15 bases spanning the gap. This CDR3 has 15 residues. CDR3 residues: CASSQRWEGNTEAFF. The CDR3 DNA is TGTGCCAGCAGTCAGCGCTGGGAGGGAAACACTGAAGCTTTCTTT.

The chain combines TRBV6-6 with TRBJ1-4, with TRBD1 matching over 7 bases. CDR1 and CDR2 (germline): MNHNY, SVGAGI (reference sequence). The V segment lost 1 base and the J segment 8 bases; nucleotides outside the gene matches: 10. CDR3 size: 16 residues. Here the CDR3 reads CASSYWRGTGEEKLFF. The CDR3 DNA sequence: TGTGCCAGCAGTTACTGGCGGGGCACAGGGGAGGAAAAACTGTTTTTT.

The CDR3 coding sequence is TGCGCCAGCAGCTTGGGACAGGGGGCACCGAACACCGGGGAGCTGTTTTTT. Translation: CASSLGQGAPNTGELFF. This rearrangement joins TRBV5-1 to TRBJ2-2; 10 bases align to TRBD1. The CDR3 has 17 amino acids. Germline V gives CDR1 SGHRS, CDR2 YFSETQ. V shed 0 bases, J shed 0 bases, and the junction held 2 bases outside the gene matches.

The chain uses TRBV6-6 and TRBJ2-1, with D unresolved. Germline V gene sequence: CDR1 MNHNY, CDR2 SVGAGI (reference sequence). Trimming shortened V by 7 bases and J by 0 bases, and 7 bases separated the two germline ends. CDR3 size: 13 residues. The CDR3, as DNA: TGTGCCAGCATGAAGCGCTCCTACAATGAGCAGTTCTTC. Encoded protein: CASMKRSYNEQFF.

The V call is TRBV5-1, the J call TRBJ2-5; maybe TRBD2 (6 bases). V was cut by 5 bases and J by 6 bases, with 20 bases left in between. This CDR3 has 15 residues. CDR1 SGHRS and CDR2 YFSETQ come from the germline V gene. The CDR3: CASRRREGAQKTQYF. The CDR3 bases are TGCGCCAGCAGGAGGCGGGAAGGGGCCCAGAAGACCCAGTACTTC.

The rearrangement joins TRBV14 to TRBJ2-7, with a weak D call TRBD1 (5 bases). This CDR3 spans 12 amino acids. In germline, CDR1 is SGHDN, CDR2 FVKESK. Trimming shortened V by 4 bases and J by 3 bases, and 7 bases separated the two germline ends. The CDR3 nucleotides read TGTGCCAGCAGCCCTCAGGGCTACGAGCAGTACTTC. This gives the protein CASSPQGYEQYF.

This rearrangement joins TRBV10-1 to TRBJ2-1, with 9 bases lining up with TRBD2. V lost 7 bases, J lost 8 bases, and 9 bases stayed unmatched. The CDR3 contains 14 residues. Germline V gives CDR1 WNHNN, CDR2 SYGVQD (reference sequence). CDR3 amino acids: CASNAREGFYEQFF. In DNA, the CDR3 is TGCGCCAGCAATGCGCGGGAGGGATTCTATGAGCAGTTCTTC.

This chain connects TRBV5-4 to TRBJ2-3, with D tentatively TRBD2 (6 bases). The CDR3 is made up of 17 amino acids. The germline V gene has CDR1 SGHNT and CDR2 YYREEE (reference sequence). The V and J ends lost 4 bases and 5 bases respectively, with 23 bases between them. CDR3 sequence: CASSGRSGSPSLDTQYF. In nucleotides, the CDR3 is TGTGCCAGCAGCGGTCGGAGCGGGTCCCCAAGTTTAGATACGCAGTATTTT.

The CDR3 bases are TGTGCCAGCAGTGAACTTGTCGGACTAGCGGGAATCGAGCAGTACTTC. This gives the protein CASSELVGLAGIEQYF. This sequence joins TRBV6-1 and TRBJ2-7, with 12 bases fitting TRBD2. Per germline, CDR1 MNHNS and CDR2 SASEGT. V gave up 2 bases and J gave up 6 bases; unmatched junction bases: 8. The CDR3 contains 16 residues.

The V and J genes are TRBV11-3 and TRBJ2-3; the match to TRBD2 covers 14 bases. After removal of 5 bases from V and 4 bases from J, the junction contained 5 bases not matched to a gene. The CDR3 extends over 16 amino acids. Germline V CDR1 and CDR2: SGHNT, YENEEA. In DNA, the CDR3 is TGTGCCAGCAGCAGGGGACTAGCGGGAGCTGCAGATACGCAGTATTTT. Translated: CASSRGLAGAADTQYF.

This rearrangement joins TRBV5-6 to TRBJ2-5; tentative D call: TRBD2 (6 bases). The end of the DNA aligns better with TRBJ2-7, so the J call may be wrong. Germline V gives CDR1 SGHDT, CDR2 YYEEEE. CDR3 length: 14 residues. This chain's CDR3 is CASSFGRGGDEQYF. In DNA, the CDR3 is TGTGCCAGCAGCTTCGGACGGGGCGGGGACGAGCAGTACTTC.

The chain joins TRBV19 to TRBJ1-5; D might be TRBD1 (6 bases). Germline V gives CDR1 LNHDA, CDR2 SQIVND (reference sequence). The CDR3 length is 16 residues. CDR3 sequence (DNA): TGTGCGGCCCGGGACATCGCCACACAAAGCAATCAGCCCCAGCATTTT. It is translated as CAARDIATQSNQPQHF. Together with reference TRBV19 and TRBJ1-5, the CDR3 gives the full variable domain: DGGITQSPKYLFRKEGQNVTLSCEQNLNHDAMYWYRQDPGQGLRLIYYSQIVNDFQKGDIAEGYSVSREKKESFPLTVTSAQKNPTAFYLCAARDIATQSNQPQHFGDGTRLSIL.